This T cell receptor (beta chain) was identified in a study of T cells after yellow fever vaccination. Study details: The fractions with low cell numbers were processed using SMART-Seq v4 Ultra Low Input. Whole-study results and caveats: Subsequent booster samples again held most clones from primary vaccination (more than 95% CD4, nearly 90% CD8). Peaking on day 5 versus 15, the secondary response was faster but weaker.

As TCR cDNA was made by 5'RACE template switching, a universal primer site and UMIs were added. TCRdb re-analysed the 5' RACE reads in MiXCR, keeping a single row per CDR3 protein. The table lists about 300,000 distinct CDR3 sequences, roughly 8.7% of them singletons. This clonotype was detected a few times. Its antigen is still unknown. CDR1 and CDR2 from the germline V gene are MNHEY and SVGAGI. Trimming cost V 6 bases and J 1 base, with 21 bases left between them. This CDR3 is 17 amino acids long. This sequence originates from a man younger than 30 who received the YFV17D yellow fever vaccine. The material was CD4+ T cells sorted from PBMCs, obtained 5 days after the yellow fever booster vaccination. The genes are TRBV6-5 and TRBJ1-1; D unclear. The DNA for the CDR3 is TGTGCCAGCAGGAGAAATGGACCGACACGGAGGAACACTGAAGCTTTCTTT. Protein sequence: CASRRNGPTRRNTEAFF.